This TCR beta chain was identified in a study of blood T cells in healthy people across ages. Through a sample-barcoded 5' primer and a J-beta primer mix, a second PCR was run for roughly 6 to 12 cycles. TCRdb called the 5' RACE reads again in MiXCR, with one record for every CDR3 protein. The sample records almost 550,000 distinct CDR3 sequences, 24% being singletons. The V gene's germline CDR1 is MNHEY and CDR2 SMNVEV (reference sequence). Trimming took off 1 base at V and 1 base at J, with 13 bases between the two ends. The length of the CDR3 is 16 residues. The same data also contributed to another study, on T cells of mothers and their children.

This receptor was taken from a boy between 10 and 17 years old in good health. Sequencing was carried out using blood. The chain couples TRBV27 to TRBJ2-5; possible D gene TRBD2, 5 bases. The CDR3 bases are TGTGCCAGCAGTTTATTAACTAGAGAGGGCCAAGAGACCCAGTACTTC. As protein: CASSLLTREGQETQYF.